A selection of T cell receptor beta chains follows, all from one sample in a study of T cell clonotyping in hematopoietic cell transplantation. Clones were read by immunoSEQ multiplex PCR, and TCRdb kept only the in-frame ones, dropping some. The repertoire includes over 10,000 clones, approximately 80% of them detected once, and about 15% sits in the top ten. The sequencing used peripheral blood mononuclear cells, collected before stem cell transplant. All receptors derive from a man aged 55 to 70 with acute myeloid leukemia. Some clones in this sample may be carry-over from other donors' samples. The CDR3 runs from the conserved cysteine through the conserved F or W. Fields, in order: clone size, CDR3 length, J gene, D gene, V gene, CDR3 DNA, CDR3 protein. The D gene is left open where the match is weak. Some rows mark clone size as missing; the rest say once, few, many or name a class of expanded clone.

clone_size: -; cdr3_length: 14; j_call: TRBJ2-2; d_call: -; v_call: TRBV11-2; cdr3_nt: TGTGCCAGCAGCTTAAGGGTGGACACCGGGGAGCTGTTTTTT; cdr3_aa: CASSLRVDTGELFF
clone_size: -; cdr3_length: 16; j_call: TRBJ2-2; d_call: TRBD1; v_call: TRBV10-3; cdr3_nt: TGTGCCATCAGTGGGTCACCGGGACAGCTAACCGGGGAGCTGTTTTTT; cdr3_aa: CAISGSPGQLTGELFF
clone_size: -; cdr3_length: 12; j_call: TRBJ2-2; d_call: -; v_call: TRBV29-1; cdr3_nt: TGCAGCGTTCCAGGGGACACCGGGGAGCTGTTTTTT; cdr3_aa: CSVPGDTGELFF
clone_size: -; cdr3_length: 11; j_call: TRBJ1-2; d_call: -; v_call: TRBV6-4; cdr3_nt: TGTGCCAGCACCGACGGTTATGGCTACACCTTC; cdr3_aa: CASTDGYGYTF
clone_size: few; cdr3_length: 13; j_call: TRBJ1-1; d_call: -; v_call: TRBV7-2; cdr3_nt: TGTGCCAGCAGCGGCCACACTGTAACTGAAGCTTTCTTT; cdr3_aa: CASSGHTVTEAFF
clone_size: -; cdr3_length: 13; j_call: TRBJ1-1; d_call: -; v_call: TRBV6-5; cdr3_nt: TGTGCCAGCAGTGAGGGCGAGAACACTGAAGCTTTCTTT; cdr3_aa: CASSEGENTEAFF
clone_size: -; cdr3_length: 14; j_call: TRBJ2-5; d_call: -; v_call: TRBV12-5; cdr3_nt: TGTGCTAGTGGTTTGCCACGAGTCTCAGAGACCCAGTACTTC; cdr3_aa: CASGLPRVSETQYF
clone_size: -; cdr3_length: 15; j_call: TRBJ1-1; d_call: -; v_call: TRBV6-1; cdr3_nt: TGTGCCAGTTGGCTTGGACCGTACATGAACACTGAAGCTTTCTTT; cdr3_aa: CASWLGPYMNTEAFF
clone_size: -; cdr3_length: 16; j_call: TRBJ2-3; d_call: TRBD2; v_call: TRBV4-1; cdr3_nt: TGCGCCAGCAGCCAAGATCTAGCGGGGGGAAGAGATACGCAGTATTTT; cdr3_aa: CASSQDLAGGRDTQYF
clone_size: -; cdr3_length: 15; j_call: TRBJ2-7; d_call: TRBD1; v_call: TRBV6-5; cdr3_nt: TGTGCCAGCAGTCCTGACCGGGACAGGGCCTACGAGCAGTACTTC; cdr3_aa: CASSPDRDRAYEQYF
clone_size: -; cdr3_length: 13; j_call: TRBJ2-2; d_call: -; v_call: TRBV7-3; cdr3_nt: TGTGCCAGCAGCTTAACGGGTACCGGGGAGCTGTTTTTT; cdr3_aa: CASSLTGTGELFF
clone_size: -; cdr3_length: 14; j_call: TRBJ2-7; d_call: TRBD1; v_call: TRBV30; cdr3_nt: TGTGCCTGGAGTGGAGGGACAGGGGGGTACGGGCAGTACTTC; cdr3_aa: CAWSGGTGGYGQYF
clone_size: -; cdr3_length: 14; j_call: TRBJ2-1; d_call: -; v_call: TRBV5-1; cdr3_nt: TGCGCCAGCAGCTCCCAGGGGGGGGGAAATGAGCAGTTCTTC; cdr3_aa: CASSSQGGGNEQFF
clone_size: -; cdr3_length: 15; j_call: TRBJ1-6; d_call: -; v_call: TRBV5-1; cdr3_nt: TGCGCCAGCAGTACACAGGGAGATAGGAATTCACCCCTCCACTTT; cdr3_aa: CASSTQGDRNSPLHF
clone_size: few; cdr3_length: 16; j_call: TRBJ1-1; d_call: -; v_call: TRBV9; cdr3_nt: TGTGCCAGCAGCGTAGATTGGGGAGGGTCGCACACTGAAGCTTTCTTT; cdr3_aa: CASSVDWGGSHTEAFF
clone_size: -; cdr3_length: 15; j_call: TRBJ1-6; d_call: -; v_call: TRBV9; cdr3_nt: TGTGCCAGCAGCGTAGGGGTAGAGAAGGGTTCACCCCTCCACTTT; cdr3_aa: CASSVGVEKGSPLHF
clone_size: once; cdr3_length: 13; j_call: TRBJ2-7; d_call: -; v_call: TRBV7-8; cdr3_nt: TGTGCCAGCAGCTTCGGTTCGTCGGACACATTCTACTTC; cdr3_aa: CASSFGSSDTFYF
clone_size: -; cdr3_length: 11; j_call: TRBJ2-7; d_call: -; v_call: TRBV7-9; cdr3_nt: TGTGCCAGCTACGATGGCTACGAGCAGTACTTC; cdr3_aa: CASYDGYEQYF
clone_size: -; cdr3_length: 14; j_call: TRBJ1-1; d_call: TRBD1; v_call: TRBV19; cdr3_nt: TGTGCCAGTAGACCAGGGACAGCGAACACTGAAGCTTTCTTT; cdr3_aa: CASRPGTANTEAFF
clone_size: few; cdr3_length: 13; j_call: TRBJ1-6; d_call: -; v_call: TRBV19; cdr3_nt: TGTGCCAGTAACCGGGGTAGGGGTTCACCCCTCCACTTT; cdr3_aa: CASNRGRGSPLHF
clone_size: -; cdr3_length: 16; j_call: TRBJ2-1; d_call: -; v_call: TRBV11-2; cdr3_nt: TGTGCCAGCAGCTTAGCAGGGCGGGGAATACCCAATGAGCAGTTCTTC; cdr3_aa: CASSLAGRGIPNEQFF
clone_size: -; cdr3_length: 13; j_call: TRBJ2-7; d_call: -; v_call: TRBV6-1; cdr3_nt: TGTGCCAGCAGTGAGGACGGTTACTACGAGCAGTACTTC; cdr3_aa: CASSEDGYYEQYF
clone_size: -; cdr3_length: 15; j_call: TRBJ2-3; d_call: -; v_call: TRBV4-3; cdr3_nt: TGCGCCAGCAGCCAAGCAGACAGAATAAGGGATACGCAGTATTTT; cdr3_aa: CASSQADRIRDTQYF
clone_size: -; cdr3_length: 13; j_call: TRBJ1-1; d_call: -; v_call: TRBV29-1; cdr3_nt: TGCAGCGTTGAAGATCTCGGAACGTATGAAGCTTTCTTT; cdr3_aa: CSVEDLGTYEAFF
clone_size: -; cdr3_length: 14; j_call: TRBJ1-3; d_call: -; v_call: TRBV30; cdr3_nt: TGTGCCTGGACAATCATGTTAGGTGGAAACACCATATATTTT; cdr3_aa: CAWTIMLGGNTIYF
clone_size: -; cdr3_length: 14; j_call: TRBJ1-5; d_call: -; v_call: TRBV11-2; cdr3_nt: TGTGCCAGCAGCCCAGGGTATAGCAATCAGCCCCAGCATTTT; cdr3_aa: CASSPGYSNQPQHF
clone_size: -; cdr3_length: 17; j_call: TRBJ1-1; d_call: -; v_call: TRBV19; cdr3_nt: TGTGCCAGTAGTTCTAGACACGCGGGGGGACTTTACACTGAAGCTTTCTTT; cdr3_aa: CASSSRHAGGLYTEAFF
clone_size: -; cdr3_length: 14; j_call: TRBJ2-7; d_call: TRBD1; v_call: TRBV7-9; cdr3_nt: TGTGCCAGCAGCTTACGGGACAGCTCCTACGAGCAGTACTTC; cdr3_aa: CASSLRDSSYEQYF
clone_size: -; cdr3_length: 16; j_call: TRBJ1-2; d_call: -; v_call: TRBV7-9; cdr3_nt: TGTGCCAGCAGCTTAGAGACAGTTGGGGGTAACTATGGCTACACCTTC; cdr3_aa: CASSLETVGGNYGYTF
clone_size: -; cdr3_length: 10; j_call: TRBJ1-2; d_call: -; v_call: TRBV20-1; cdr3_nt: TGCAGTGCTAGAGACTCTGGCTACACCTTC; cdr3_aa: CSARDSGYTF
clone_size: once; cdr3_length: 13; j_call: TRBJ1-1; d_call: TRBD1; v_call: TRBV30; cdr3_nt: TGTGCCTGGTGCGACAGGGCGAACACTGAAGCTTTCTTT; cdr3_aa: CAWCDRANTEAFF
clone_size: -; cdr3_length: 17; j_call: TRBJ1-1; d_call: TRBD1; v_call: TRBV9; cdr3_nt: TGTGCCAGCAGCCCTTATGGACAGGTGAGGATGAACACTGAAGCTTTCTTT; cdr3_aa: CASSPYGQVRMNTEAFF
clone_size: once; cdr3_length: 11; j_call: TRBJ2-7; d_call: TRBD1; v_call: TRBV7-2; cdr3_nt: TGTGCCAGCAGCTTAGCTGGGACAGCCGCCTTC; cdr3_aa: CASSLAGTAAF
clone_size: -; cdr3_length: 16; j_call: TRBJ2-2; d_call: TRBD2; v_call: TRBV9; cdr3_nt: TGTGCCAGCAGCGCCTCGGGGGGGCTGTTCACCGGGGAGCTGTTTTTT; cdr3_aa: CASSASGGLFTGELFF
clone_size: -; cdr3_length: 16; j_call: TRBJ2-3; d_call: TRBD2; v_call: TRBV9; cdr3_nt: TGTGCCAGCAGCGCGATAGCGGGGGAGATCACAGATACGCAGTATTTT; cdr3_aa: CASSAIAGEITDTQYF
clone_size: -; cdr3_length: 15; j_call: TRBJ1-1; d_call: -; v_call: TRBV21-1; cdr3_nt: TGTGCCAGCAGCAGACGCCGGAGGTTGAACACTGAAGCTTTCTTT; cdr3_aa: CASSRRRRLNTEAFF
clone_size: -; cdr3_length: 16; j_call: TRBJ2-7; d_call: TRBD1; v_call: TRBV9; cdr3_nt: TGTGCCAGCAGCGTATCAGCGGGGACAGGGGGCTACGAGCAGTACTTC; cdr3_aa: CASSVSAGTGGYEQYF
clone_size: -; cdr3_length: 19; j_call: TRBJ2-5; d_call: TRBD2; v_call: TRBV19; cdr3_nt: TGTGCCAGTAGTGCAGCCCCAACTAGCGGGACCTTGTACAAAGAGACCCAGTACTTC; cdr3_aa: CASSAAPTSGTLYKETQYF
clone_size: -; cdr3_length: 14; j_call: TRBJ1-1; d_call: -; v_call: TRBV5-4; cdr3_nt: TGTGCCAGCAGCTTACCAGGGTCTCACACTGAAGCTTTCTTT; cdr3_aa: CASSLPGSHTEAFF
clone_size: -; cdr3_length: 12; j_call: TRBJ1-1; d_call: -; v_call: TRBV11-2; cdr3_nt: TGTGCCAGCAGCTTCGGTTGGGCTGAAGCTTTCTTT; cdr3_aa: CASSFGWAEAFF
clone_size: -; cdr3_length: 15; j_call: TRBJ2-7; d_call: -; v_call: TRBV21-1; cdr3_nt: TGTGCCAGCCCCCGGGGGTACAGGGGACCCTACGAGCAGTACTTC; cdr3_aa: CASPRGYRGPYEQYF